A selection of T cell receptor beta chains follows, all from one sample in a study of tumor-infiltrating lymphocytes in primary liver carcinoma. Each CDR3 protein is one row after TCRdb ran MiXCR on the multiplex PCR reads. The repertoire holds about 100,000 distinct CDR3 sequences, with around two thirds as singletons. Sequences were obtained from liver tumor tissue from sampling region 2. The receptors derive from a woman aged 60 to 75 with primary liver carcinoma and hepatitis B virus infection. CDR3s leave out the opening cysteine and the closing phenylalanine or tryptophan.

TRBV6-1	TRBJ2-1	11	ADSVHTFNEQF
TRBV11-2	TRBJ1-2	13	ASNLAGGPSYGYT
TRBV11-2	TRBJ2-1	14	VSSPRLAGIYNEQF
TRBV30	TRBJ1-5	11	AWGGQPNQPQH
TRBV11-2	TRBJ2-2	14	ANSRRLAENTGDLS
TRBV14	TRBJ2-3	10	ASSPFTDAQY
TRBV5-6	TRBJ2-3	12	ASTLLAPTDTQY
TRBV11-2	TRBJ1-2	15	ASILDTIRALCYGYT
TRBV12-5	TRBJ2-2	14	ASGFLTGTGVGELF
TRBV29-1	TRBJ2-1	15	SIHPASGTSRKNAQF
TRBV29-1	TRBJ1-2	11	SVAGHGALNDP
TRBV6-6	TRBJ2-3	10	ASSLGTDTEY
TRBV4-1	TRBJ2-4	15	TSSQTGTSGSTNIQH
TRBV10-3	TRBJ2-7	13	AISERMTGGYEQY
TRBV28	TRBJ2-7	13	ASSLPGQGAHEQY
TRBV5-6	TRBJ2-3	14	ASSWLGVKGTETQY
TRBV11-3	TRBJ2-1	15	VSSLGRGELGIDEQF
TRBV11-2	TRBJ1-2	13	ASSLDPGANYGYT
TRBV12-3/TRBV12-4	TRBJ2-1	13	ASRDEREAPNRQF
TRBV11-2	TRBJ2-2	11	ASSLGGTAELF